This T cell receptor beta chain was captured by sequencing in a study of T cell responses to AZD1222 COVID-19 vaccine. Study-wide findings and caveats: Elevations in Spike-specific TCR breadth and depth followed administration of two AZD1222 doses.

Assay used: immunoSEQ multiplex PCR; TCRdb lists only in-frame clones, some missing. Found here are roughly 120,000 clones, 80% to 90% of them singletons; the top ten hold approximately 1.6%. In regard to this clone: The antigen remains undetermined.

The sample was peripheral blood, taken on day 0 of AZD1222 vaccination. This clonotype originated in an adult in good health.

The CDR3, as DNA: TGTGCCAGCAGCTTCAGGGGGCAGAGCACTGAAGCTTTCTTT. Its protein product is CASSFRGQSTEAFF. The chain carries TRBV7-8 and TRBJ1-1, with TRBD1 matching over 8 bases. This CDR3 has 14 amino acids. The germline V gene has CDR1 SGHVS and CDR2 FQNEAQ. Trimming at V came to 3 bases and at J to 4 bases, leaving 4 bases not matched to a gene.